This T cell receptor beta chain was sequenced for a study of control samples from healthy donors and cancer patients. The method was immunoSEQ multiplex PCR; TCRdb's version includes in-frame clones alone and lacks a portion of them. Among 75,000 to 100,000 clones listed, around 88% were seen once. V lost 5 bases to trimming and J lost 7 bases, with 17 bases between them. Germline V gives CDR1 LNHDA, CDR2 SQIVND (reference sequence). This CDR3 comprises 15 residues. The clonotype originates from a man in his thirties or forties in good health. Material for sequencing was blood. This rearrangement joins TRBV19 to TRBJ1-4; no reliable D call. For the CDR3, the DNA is TGTGCCAGTAGTGGGCAGACGTTGGGGTTTGAAAAACTGTTTTTT. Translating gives CASSGQTLGFEKLFF.